This T cell receptor (beta chain) was sequenced in a study of OX40 agonist ivuxolimab in advanced cancers. Study details: Partial responses were achieved by three patients, one with hepatocellular carcinoma and two with cutaneous melanoma.

CDR1 and CDR2 (germline): SNHLY, FYNNEI. Trimming stripped 5 bases from V and 7 bases from J, with 0 bases between. The CDR3 has 9 amino acids. The assay was immunoSEQ multiplex PCR, and TCRdb's table has in-frame clones only and misses some. The sample gives tens of thousands of clones, around 74% of which show up once; 11% is in the top ten. V usage is TRBV2 and J usage is TRBJ2-1; D ambiguous. This clonotype originated in an adult with an advanced solid tumor such as melanoma, head and neck, liver or kidney cancer. The source material was CD4+ or CD8+ T cells sorted from blood, sampled in a trial of the OX40 agonist ivuxolimab. The CDR3 nucleotides read TGTGCCAGCAGTAATGAGCAGTTCTTC. This sequence encodes CASSNEQFF.